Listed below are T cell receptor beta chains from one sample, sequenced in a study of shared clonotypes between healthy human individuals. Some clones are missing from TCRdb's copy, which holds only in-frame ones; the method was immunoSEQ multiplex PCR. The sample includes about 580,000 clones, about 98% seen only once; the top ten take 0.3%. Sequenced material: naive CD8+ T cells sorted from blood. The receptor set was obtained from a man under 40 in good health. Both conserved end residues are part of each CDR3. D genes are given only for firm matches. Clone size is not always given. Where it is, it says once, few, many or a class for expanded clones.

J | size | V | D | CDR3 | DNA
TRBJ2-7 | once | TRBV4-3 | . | CASSQDVPPRGLEQYF | TGCGCCAGCAGCCAAGATGTGCCCCCTCGAGGTCTCGAGCAGTACTTC
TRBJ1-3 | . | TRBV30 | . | CACHNTGNTIYF | TGTGCCTGCCATAATACTGGAAACACCATATATTTT
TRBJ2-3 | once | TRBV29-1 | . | CSAWEGTDTQYF | TGCAGCGCTTGGGAAGGCACAGATACGCAGTATTTT
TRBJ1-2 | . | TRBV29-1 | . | CSLLVGGYGYTF | TGCAGCCTCTTGGTGGGGGGCTATGGCTACACCTTC
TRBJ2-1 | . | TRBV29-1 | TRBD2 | CTAGRERNEQFF | TGCACCGCCGGGCGGGAGCGTAATGAGCAGTTCTTC
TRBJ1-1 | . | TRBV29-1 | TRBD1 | CSVDRRDRGREAFF | TGCAGCGTTGATCGCCGGGACAGGGGGCGCGAAGCTTTCTTT
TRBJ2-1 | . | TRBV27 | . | CASSLPGLYNEQFF | TGTGCCAGCAGTTTGCCCGGACTGTACAATGAGCAGTTCTTC
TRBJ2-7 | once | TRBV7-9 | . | CASSPSAVEQYF | TGTGCCAGCAGCCCCTCTGCAGTCGAGCAGTACTTC
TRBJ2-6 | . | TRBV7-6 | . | CASSLNRLGANVLTF | TGTGCCAGCAGCCTAAACCGGCTCGGGGCCAACGTCCTGACTTTC
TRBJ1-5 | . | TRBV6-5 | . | CASALREGNQPQHF | TGTGCCAGCGCCCTCAGAGAAGGCAATCAGCCCCAGCATTTT
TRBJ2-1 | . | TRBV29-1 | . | CSVEGVSGEGEQFF | TGCAGCGTTGAAGGGGTTTCGGGCGAGGGTGAGCAGTTCTTC
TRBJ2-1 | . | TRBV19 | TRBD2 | CASSTSGRPSGEQFF | TGTGCCAGTAGTACTAGCGGGAGGCCATCGGGTGAGCAGTTCTTC
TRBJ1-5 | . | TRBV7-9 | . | CASTGQSGQPQHF | TGTGCCAGCACCGGTCAATCAGGTCAGCCCCAGCATTTT
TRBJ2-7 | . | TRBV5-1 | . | CASSSAYEQYF | TGCGCCAGCAGCTCGGCCTACGAGCAGTACTTC
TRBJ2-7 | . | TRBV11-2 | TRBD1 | CASRGYRGHYEQYF | TGTGCCAGCAGAGGCTACAGGGGGCACTACGAGCAGTACTTC
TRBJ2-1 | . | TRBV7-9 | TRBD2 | CASSLSGGNNEQFF | TGTGCCAGCAGCCTCTCGGGAGGAAACAATGAGCAGTTCTTC
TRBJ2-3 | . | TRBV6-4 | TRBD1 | CASSPGQGADTQYF | TGTGCCAGCAGTCCCGGACAGGGAGCAGATACGCAGTATTTT
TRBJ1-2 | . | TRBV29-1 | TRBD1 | CSVEDRGQGETFNYGYTF | TGCAGCGTTGAAGATAGGGGACAGGGGGAAACTTTTAACTATGGCTACACCTTC
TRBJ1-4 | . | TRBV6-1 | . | CASFQGSTNEKLFF | TGTGCCAGCTTCCAAGGTTCAACTAATGAAAAACTGTTTTTT
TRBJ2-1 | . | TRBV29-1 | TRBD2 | CSVEEGLAGIDEQFF | TGCAGCGTTGAGGAGGGACTAGCGGGGATCGATGAGCAGTTCTTC
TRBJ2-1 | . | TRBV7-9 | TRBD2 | CASSLRTSGYNEQFF | TGTGCCAGCAGCTTACGGACTAGCGGGTACAATGAGCAGTTCTTC
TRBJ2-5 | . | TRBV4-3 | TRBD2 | CASSQAIPAGYSSGGQETQYF | TGCGCCAGCAGCCAAGCTATCCCCGCTGGGTACTCTAGCGGAGGCCAAGAGACCCAGTACTTC
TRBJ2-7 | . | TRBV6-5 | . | CASSYLGFSYEQYF | TGTGCCAGCAGTTATCTGGGGTTCTCCTACGAGCAGTACTTC
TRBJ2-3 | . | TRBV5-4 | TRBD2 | CASRTSGSGDTQYF | TGTGCCAGCAGGACTAGCGGGAGTGGGGATACGCAGTATTTT
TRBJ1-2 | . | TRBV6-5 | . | CASSYGGGGDGYTF | TGTGCCAGCAGTTACGGGGGCGGAGGAGATGGCTACACCTTC
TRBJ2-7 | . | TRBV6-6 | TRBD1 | CASSYSTGDNYEQYF | TGTGCCAGCAGTTACTCGACAGGGGACAACTACGAGCAGTACTTC
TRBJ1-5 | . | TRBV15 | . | CATSRDRASNQPQHF | TGTGCCACCAGCAGAGACCGGGCCTCCAATCAGCCCCAGCATTTT
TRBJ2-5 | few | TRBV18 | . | CASSPEETQYF | TGTGCCAGCTCACCGGAAGAGACCCAGTACTTC
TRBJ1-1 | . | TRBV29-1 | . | CSVEGGETEAFF | TGCAGCGTTGAAGGGGGAGAGACTGAAGCTTTCTTT
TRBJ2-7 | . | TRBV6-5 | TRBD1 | CASSLRQGHEQYF | TGTGCCAGCAGCCTACGACAGGGCCACGAGCAGTACTTC
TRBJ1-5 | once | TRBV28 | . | CASSNTGNWDQPQHF | TGTGCCAGCAGTAATACAGGTAACTGGGATCAGCCCCAGCATTTT
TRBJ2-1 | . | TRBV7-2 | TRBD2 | CASSSGLAGVNEQFF | TGTGCCAGCAGCTCCGGACTAGCGGGAGTCAATGAGCAGTTCTTC
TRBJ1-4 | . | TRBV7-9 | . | CASSHRLENEKLFF | TGTGCCAGCAGCCACCGACTGGAGAATGAAAAACTGTTTTTT
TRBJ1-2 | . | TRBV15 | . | CATSPTGDYGYTF | TGTGCCACCAGCCCCACAGGAGACTATGGCTACACCTTC
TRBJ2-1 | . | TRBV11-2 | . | CASSLAAGSAASSYNEQFF | TGTGCCAGCAGCTTAGCGGCCGGTTCTGCGGCCAGCTCCTACAATGAGCAGTTCTTC
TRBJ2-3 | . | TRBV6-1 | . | CASSEFDRRVFHLSTDTQYF | TGTGCCAGCAGTGAATTCGACAGGCGTGTATTCCACCTTAGCACAGATACGCAGTATTTT
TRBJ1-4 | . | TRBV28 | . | CASSSEIGEKLFF | TGTGCCAGCAGTTCTGAAATAGGTGAAAAACTGTTTTTT
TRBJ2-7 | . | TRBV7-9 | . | CAPGISSYEQYF | TGTGCCCCCGGGATTTCAAGCTACGAGCAGTACTTC
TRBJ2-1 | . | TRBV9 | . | CASSAPTQGKVNNEQFF | TGTGCCAGCAGCGCCCCAACGCAGGGGAAAGTTAATAATGAGCAGTTCTTC
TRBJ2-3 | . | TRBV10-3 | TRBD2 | CAISPAGGTDTQYF | TGTGCCATCAGCCCAGCGGGGGGGACAGATACGCAGTATTTT
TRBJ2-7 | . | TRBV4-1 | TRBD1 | CASSRLTGGSYEQYF | TGCGCCAGCAGCCGATTGACAGGGGGATCCTACGAGCAGTACTTC
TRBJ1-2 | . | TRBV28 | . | CASSLGQSSYGYTF | TGTGCCAGCAGTTTAGGGCAGTCGTCCTATGGCTACACCTTC
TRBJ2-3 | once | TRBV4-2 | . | CASSQGDSLTDTQYF | TGTGCCAGCAGCCAAGGGGACTCCTTGACAGATACGCAGTATTTT
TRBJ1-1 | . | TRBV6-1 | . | CASSEAVGTTEAFF | TGTGCCAGCAGTGAAGCGGTGGGTACGACTGAAGCTTTCTTT
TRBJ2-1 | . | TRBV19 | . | CASSIGGTDEQFF | TGTGCCAGTAGTATTGGGGGTACTGACGAGCAGTTCTTC
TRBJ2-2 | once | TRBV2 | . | CASSVARADPRRTGELFF | TGTGCCAGCAGTGTTGCAAGGGCAGACCCCCGAAGAACCGGGGAGCTGTTTTTT
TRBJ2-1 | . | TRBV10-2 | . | CASSEPGLTNSNEQFF | TGCGCCAGCAGTGAGCCGGGACTCACGAATTCTAATGAGCAGTTCTTC
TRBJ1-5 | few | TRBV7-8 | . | CASSLRQGLGQPQHF | TGTGCCAGCAGCTTAAGGCAGGGATTAGGTCAGCCCCAGCATTTT
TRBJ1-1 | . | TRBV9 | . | CASSLGQNTEAFF | TGTGCCAGCAGCCTGGGACAGAACACTGAAGCTTTCTTT
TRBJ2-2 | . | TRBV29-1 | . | CSVEQGSSTGELFF | TGCAGCGTTGAGCAGGGGTCTAGCACCGGGGAGCTGTTTTTT
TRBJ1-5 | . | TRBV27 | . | CASSTQGAHQPQHF | TGTGCCAGCAGTACACAGGGCGCGCATCAGCCCCAGCATTTT
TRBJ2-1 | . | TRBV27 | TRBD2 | CASSGLAGGYSYNEQFF | TGTGCCAGCAGTGGACTAGCGGGAGGTTACTCCTACAATGAGCAGTTCTTC
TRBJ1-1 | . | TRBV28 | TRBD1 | CAIEGQMNTEAFF | TGTGCCATCGAGGGACAGATGAACACTGAAGCTTTCTTT
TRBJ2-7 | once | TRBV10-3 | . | CAISFDRSYEQYF | TGTGCCATCAGTTTTGACAGGAGCTACGAGCAGTACTTC